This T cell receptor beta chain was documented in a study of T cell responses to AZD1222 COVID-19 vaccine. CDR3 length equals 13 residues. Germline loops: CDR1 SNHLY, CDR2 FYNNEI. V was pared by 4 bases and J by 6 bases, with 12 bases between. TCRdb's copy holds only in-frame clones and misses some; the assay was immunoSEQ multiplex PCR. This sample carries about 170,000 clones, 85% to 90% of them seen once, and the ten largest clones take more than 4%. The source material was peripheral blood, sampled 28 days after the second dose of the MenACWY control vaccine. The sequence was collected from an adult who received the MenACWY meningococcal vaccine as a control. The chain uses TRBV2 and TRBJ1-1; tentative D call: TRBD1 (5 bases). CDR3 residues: CASSGEGWAEAFF. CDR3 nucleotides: TGTGCCAGCAGTGGCGAGGGGTGGGCTGAAGCTTTCTTT.